This T cell receptor (beta chain) stems from a study of cytomegalovirus exposure and HLA in healthy donors. On the study more broadly: From around 180 million T cells, an earlier analysis saw approximately 110 million unique TCR beta sequences. Whole-study results and caveats: A later analysis found most CMV-associated TCR beta chains apparently HLA-restricted.

PCR primers comprised 60 Vbeta and 13 Jbeta primers. Profiled with immunoSEQ multiplex PCR; TCRdb holds only in-frame clones, not every one. Found here are some 110,000 clones, 65% to 80% of them singletons; the top ten hold more than 10%. Concerning this clone itself: Its specificity is not known.

The sample was PBMCs. The clonotype was recovered from a woman in her thirties or forties in good health and CMV-seropositive.

The chain's CDR3 is CASSPVGLADYEQYF. CDR3 nucleotide sequence: TGTGCCAGCAGCCCCGTAGGACTAGCGGACTACGAGCAGTACTTC. This chain joins TRBV6-1 and TRBJ2-7; 10 nucleotides agree with TRBD2. J gave up 3 bases and V 6 bases, and 8 bases lay outside the gene matches. The CDR3 runs to 15 residues. Germline loops: CDR1 MNHNS, CDR2 SASEGT.